The 9 T cell receptor beta chains reported below all come from one sample, sequenced in a study of blood T cell repertoires in COVID-19. Only in-frame clones appear in the TCRdb table, and some are missing; sequencing was by immunoSEQ multiplex PCR. Of a few hundred thousand clones in the sample, about 90% were seen once. Sequencing input: peripheral blood. These receptor sequences come from a woman aged 25 to 39 with COVID-19, enrolled during active disease.

The chain carries TRBV2 and TRBJ2-3, with 12 positions matching TRBD2. V shed 6 bases, J shed 6 bases, and the junction held 13 bases outside the gene matches. Germline CDR1 and CDR2: SNHLY and FYNNEI. This CDR3 comprises 17 residues. CDR3 DNA: TGTGCCAGCAGGAAAGGCTGGCTAGCGGGAGGGAGTGATACGCAGTATTTT. Translating gives CASRKGWLAGGSDTQYF. Full variable domain (missing parts from reference TRBV2 and TRBJ2-3): EPEVTQTPSHQVTQMGQEVILRCVPISNHLYFYWYRQILGQKVEFLVSFYNNEISEKSEIFDDQFSVERPDGSNFTLKIRSTKLEDSAMYFCASRKGWLAGGSDTQYFGPGTRLTVL.

This rearrangement joins TRBV4-1 to TRBJ1-2; perhaps TRBD1 as D (5 bases). The length of the CDR3 is 15 residues. The germline V gene has CDR1 MGHRA and CDR2 YSYEKL. Trimming removed 4 bases at V and 6 bases at J, with 18 bases between. For the CDR3, the DNA is TGCGCCAGCAGCCCGTCCGGGACGGCGGGAAATGGCTACACCTTC. Its protein product is CASSPSGTAGNGYTF.

This chain uses TRBV24-1 with TRBJ1-4; D gene unclear. From germline, CDR1 is KGHDR and CDR2 SFDVKD. This CDR3 is built from 14 residues. Trimming pared 3 bases from V and 3 bases from J, leaving 7 bases between. CDR3 coding DNA: TGTGCCACCAGTGATCACGGTCCTAATGAAAAACTGTTTTTT. As protein: CATSDHGPNEKLFF.

J is TRBJ2-1 and V is TRBV6-1, with D unclear. The V gene lost 0 bases and the J gene lost 7 bases, with 7 bases spanning the gap. The CDR3 loop spans 13 amino acids. Germline CDR1 and CDR2: MNHNS and SASEGT. CDR3 nucleotide sequence: TGTGCCAGCAGTGAAGCGCTCGAGAATGAGCAGTTCTTC. Translated: CASSEALENEQFF.

The chain recombines TRBV30 with TRBJ1-3, with D unresolved. The length of the CDR3 is 15 residues. Trimming shortened V by 2 bases and J by 1 base, and 12 bases separated the two germline ends. Germline CDR1 GTSNPN, CDR2 SVGIG (reference sequence). CDR3 sequence reads: CAWSRPTTSGNTIYF. CDR3 coding DNA: TGTGCCTGGAGTCGCCCGACAACTTCTGGAAACACCATATATTTT.

The V and J genes are TRBV10-3 and TRBJ2-3, with 14 nucleotides matching TRBD2. The CDR3 runs to 17 residues. The V gene end was trimmed by 6 bases and the J gene end by 6 bases; junction bases not matched to a gene: 11. The germline CDR1 and CDR2 sequences are ENHRY and SYGVKD. The CDR3 nucleotides are TGTGCCATCAGCGCCGAGGGACTAGCGGGAGCTTGGGATACGCAGTATTTT. Translating it yields CAISAEGLAGAWDTQYF.

The V and J genes are TRBV5-1 and TRBJ1-1; 7 nucleotides align to TRBD1. V was clipped by 0 bases and J by 4 bases; unmatched bases: 6. The CDR3 extends over 15 amino acids. The germline V gene has CDR1 SGHRS and CDR2 YFSETQ. The CDR3 DNA is TGCGCCAGCAGCTTGGGAAGAGGGGGCCTCACTGAAGCTTTCTTT. Encoded protein: CASSLGRGGLTEAFF.

The rearrangement uses TRBV6-5 and TRBJ1-5, with 7 bases identical to TRBD1. There are 14 residues in the CDR3. Germline lookup yields CDR1 MNHEY and CDR2 SVGAGI. After removal of 5 bases from V and 7 bases from J, the junction contained 8 bases not matched to a gene. CDR3 residues: CASSPQGIGQPQHF. The CDR3 nucleotides read TGTGCCAGCAGTCCACAGGGGATTGGGCAGCCCCAGCATTTT.

This clone was detected once. The V and J genes are TRBV9 and TRBJ2-5; 7 positions agree with TRBD1. J gave up 1 base and V 3 bases, and 3 bases lay outside the gene matches. Germline V gene sequence: CDR1 SGDLS, CDR2 YYNGEE. The CDR3 is 14 residues long. CDR3 coding DNA: TGTGCCAGCAGCGGGTGGGACAGCCAAGAGACCCAGTACTTC. It encodes CASSGWDSQETQYF.